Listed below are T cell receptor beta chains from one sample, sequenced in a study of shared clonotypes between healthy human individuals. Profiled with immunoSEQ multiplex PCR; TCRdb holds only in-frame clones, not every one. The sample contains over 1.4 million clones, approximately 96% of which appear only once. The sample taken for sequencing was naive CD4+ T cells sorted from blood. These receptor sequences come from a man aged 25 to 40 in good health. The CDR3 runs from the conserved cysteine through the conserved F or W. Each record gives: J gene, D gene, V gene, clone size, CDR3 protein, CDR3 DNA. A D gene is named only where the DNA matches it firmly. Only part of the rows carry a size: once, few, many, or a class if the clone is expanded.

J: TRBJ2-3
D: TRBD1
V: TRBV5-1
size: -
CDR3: CASSSDRVGTDTQYF
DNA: TGCGCCAGCAGCTCGGACAGGGTAGGAACAGATACGCAGTATTTT

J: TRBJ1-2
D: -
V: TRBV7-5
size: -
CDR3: CVRSDPDTF
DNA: TGTGTCAGAAGCGACCCCGACACCTTC

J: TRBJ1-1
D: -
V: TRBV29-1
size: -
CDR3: CSVFYEAFF
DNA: TGCAGCGTTTTCTATGAAGCTTTCTTT

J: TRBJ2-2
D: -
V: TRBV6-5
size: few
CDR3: CASSYSGRGNGELFF
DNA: TGTGCCAGCAGTTACTCTGGCAGGGGAAACGGGGAGCTGTTTTTT

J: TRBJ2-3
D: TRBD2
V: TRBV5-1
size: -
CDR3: CASSTETSNSQYF
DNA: TGCGCCAGCAGCACCGAGACTAGCAATTCGCAGTATTTT

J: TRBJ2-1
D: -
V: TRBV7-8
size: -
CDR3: CASSLQRRSSYNEQFF
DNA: TGTGCCAGCAGCTTACAAAGGAGGAGCTCCTACAATGAGCAGTTCTTC

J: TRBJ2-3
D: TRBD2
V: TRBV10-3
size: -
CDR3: CAISERLAGSTSTDTQYF
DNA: TGTGCCATCAGTGAGCGACTAGCGGGTTCCACTAGCACAGATACGCAGTATTTT

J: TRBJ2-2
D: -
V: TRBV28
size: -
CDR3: CASSLADRKTGELFF
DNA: TGTGCCAGCAGTTTGGCGGACAGAAAAACCGGGGAGCTGTTTTTT

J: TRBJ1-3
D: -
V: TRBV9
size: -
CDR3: CASSVAGNSGNTIYF
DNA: TGTGCCAGCAGCGTAGCAGGGAACTCGGGAAACACCATATATTTT

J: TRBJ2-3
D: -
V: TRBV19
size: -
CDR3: CASSAGQQDTQYF
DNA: TGTGCCAGTAGTGCGGGACAACAAGATACGCAGTATTTT

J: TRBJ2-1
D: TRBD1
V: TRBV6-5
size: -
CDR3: CASSRRDRNEQFF
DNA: TGTGCCAGCAGCCGCCGGGACAGAAATGAGCAGTTCTTC

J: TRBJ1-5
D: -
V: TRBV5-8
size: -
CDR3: CASSRTNRAIKHF
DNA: TGTGCCAGCAGCCGGACTAACAGGGCGATAAAACATTTT

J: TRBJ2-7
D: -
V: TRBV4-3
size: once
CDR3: CASSLTTGSTSEQYF
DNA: TGCGCCAGCAGCCTGACCACAGGGAGTACCTCCGAGCAGTACTTC

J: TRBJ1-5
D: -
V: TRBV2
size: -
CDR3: CASGVIQVSNQPQHF
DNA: TGTGCCAGCGGAGTCATACAGGTTAGCAATCAGCCCCAGCATTTT

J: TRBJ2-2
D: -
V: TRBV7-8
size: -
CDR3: CASSSTVWRSANTGELFF
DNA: TGTGCCAGCAGCTCCACGGTGTGGCGGAGCGCGAACACCGGGGAGCTGTTTTTT

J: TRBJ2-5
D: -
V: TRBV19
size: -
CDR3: CASSPPTGGPRTETQYF
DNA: TGTGCCAGTAGTCCACCAACCGGGGGTCCTAGGACAGAGACCCAGTACTTC

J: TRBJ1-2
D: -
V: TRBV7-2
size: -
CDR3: CASSSSPGTRERGYTF
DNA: TGTGCCAGCAGCAGCAGCCCGGGCACAAGGGAGAGGGGCTACACCTTC

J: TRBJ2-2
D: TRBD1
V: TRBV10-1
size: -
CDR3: CASSEDRVNGELFF
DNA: TGCGCCAGCAGTGAGGACAGGGTGAACGGGGAGCTGTTTTTT

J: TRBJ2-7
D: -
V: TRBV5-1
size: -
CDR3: CASRHLGGRIYEQYF
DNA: TGCGCCAGCAGGCATCTAGGGGGAAGAATCTACGAGCAGTACTTC

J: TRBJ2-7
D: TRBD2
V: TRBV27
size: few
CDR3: CASSSLAGGYEQYF
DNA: TGTGCCAGCAGTTCTCTAGCGGGAGGCTACGAGCAGTACTTC

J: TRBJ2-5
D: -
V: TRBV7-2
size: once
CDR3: CASSDQGRILQETQYF
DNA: TGTGCCAGCAGCGACCAGGGAAGGATACTCCAAGAGACCCAGTACTTC

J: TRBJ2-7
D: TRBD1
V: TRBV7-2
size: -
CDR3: CASSSPGQEEQYF
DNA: TGTGCCAGCAGCTCCCCGGGACAGGAAGAGCAGTACTTC

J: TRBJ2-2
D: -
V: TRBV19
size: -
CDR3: CASSLWSRLTGELFF
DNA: TGTGCCAGCTCCTTGTGGAGTCGTCTCACCGGGGAGCTGTTTTTT

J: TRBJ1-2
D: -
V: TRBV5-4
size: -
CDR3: CASSGTADGYTF
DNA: TGTGCCAGCAGCGGGACCGCAGATGGCTACACCTTC

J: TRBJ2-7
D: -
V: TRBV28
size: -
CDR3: CASSLAGISYEQYF
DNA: TGTGCCAGCAGTTTGGCAGGGATCTCCTACGAGCAGTACTTC

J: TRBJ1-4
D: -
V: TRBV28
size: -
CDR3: CASTTQGEKLFF
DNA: TGTGCCAGTACGACTCAAGGAGAAAAACTGTTTTTT

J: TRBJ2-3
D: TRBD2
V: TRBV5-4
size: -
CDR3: CASSLSPDAGGRDTQYF
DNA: TGTGCCAGCAGCTTATCGCCCGACGCGGGGGGGAGGGATACGCAGTATTTT

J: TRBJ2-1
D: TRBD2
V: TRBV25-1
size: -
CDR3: CASSTEQGLAANNEQFF
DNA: TGTGCCAGCAGTACTGAGCAGGGACTAGCGGCAAACAATGAGCAGTTCTTC

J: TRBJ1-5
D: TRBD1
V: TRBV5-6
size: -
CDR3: CASSFYPLGDRGDQPQHF
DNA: TGTGCCAGCAGCTTCTATCCCCTAGGGGACAGGGGGGATCAGCCCCAGCATTTT

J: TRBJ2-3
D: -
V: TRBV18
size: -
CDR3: CASSPLRGRGTDTQYF
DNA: TGTGCCAGCTCACCACTACGGGGCCGGGGCACAGATACGCAGTATTTT

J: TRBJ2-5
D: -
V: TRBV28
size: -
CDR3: CASSPAGAWETQYF
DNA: TGTGCCAGCAGCCCTGCCGGGGCTTGGGAGACCCAGTACTTC

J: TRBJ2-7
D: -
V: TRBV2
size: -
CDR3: CASSTNRAYEQYF
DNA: TGTGCCAGCAGCACGAACAGGGCGTACGAGCAGTACTTC

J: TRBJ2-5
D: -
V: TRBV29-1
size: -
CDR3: CSVEETSRETQYF
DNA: TGCAGCGTTGAAGAAACATCGAGAGAGACCCAGTACTTC

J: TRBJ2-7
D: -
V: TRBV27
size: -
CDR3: CASRRTDQVHEQYF
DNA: TGTGCCAGCAGGAGGACAGATCAAGTCCACGAGCAGTACTTC

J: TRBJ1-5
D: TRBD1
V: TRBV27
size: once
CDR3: CASSRDRGNNQPQHF
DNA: TGTGCCAGCAGCAGGGACAGGGGAAACAATCAGCCCCAGCATTTT

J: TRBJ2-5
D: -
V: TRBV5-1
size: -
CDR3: CASSLGYSETQYF
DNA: TGCGCCAGCAGCTTGGGATACTCAGAGACCCAGTACTTC

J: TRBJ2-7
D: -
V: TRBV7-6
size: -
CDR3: CASSLTRGVVGQYF
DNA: TGTGCCAGCAGCCTGACGAGGGGAGTCGTCGGGCAGTACTTC

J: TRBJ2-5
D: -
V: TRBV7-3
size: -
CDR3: CASSLGAGPQETQYF
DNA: TGTGCCAGCAGCTTAGGGGCAGGGCCACAAGAGACCCAGTACTTC

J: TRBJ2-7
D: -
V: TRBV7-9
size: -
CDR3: CASSRGGWTNYEQYF
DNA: TGTGCCAGCAGCCGAGGGGGGTGGACGAACTACGAGCAGTACTTC

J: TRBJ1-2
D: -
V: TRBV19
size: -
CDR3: CASSTPQGHPFGYTF
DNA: TGTGCCAGTAGTACCCCACAGGGACACCCTTTTGGCTACACCTTC

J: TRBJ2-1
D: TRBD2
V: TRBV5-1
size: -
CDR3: CASSPGTIIPNEQFF
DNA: TGCGCCAGCAGCCCAGGGACTATCATCCCCAATGAGCAGTTCTTC

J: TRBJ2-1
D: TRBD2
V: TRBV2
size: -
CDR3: CASSGTSGRLHNEQFF
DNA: TGTGCCAGCAGTGGGACTAGCGGGAGGTTGCACAATGAGCAGTTCTTC

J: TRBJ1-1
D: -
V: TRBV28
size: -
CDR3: CASSLSGQNTEAFF
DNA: TGTGCCAGCAGTTTAAGTGGACAGAACACTGAAGCTTTCTTT

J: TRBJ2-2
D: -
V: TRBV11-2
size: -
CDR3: CASSLERGAGELFF
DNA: TGTGCCAGCAGCTTAGAGAGGGGTGCCGGGGAGCTGTTTTTT

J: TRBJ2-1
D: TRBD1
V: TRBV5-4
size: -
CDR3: CASTGGPLDNEQFF
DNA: TGTGCCAGCACAGGGGGCCCCCTAGACAATGAGCAGTTCTTC

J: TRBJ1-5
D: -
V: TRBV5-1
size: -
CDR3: CASSLDGKQPQHF
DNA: TGCGCCAGCAGCTTGGACGGGAAGCAGCCCCAGCATTTT

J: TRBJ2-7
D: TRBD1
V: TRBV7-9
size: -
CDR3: CASSLNLDAGTGSWEQYF
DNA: TGTGCCAGCAGCTTGAATCTGGACGCCGGGACAGGGTCGTGGGAGCAGTACTTC

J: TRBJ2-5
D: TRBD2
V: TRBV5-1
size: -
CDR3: CASSYSGRAIETQYF
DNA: TGCGCCAGCAGCTATAGCGGGAGGGCAATAGAGACCCAGTACTTC

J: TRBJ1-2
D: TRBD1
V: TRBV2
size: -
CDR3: CASSEEGQGTFGYTF
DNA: TGTGCCAGCAGTGAGGAGGGACAGGGGACGTTTGGCTACACCTTC

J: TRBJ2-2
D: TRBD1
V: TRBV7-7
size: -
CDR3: CASSSGGSGELFF
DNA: TGTGCTAGCAGTTCAGGGGGTTCCGGGGAGCTGTTTTTT

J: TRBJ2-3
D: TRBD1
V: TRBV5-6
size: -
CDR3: CASSLEEDRADTQYF
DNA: TGTGCCAGCAGCTTGGAAGAGGACAGGGCAGATACGCAGTATTTT

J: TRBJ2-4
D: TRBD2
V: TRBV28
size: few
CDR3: CASRPSLAGVAKNIQYF
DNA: TGTGCCAGCAGGCCTTCCCTTGCGGGAGTTGCCAAAAACATTCAGTACTTC

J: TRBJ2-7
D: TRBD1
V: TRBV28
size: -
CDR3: CASSFWDRGSYEQYF
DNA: TGTGCCAGCAGTTTCTGGGACAGGGGTTCCTACGAGCAGTACTTC

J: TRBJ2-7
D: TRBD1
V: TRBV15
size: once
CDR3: CATSRGSPGQGTYEQYF
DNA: TGTGCCACCAGCAGAGGATCCCCGGGACAGGGGACCTACGAGCAGTACTTC

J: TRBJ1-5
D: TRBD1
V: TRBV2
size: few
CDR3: CASSPDRGNQPQHF
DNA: TGTGCCAGCAGTCCCGACAGGGGGAATCAGCCCCAGCATTTT

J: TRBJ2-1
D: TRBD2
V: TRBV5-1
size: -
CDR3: CASSLDAGGPGEQFF
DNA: TGCGCCAGCAGCTTGGATGCGGGAGGGCCGGGGGAGCAGTTCTTC

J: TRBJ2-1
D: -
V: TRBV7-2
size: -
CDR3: CASSFGAPDSYNEQFF
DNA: TGTGCCAGCAGCTTCGGGGCGCCCGATTCCTACAATGAGCAGTTCTTC

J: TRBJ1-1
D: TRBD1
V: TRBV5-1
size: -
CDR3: CASSSGDRDGTEAFF
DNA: TGCGCCAGCAGCTCGGGGGACAGGGACGGCACTGAAGCTTTCTTT

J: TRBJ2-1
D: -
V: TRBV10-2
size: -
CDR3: CASSEDSGTYNEQFF
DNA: TGCGCCAGCAGTGAAGATAGCGGAACCTACAATGAGCAGTTCTTC

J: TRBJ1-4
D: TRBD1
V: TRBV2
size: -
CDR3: CATWDREKLFF
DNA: TGTGCCACCTGGGACAGGGAAAAACTGTTTTTT